The next 24 T cell receptor beta chains were all read from a single sample in a study of OX40 agonist ivuxolimab in advanced cancers. TCRdb's copy holds only in-frame clones and misses some; the assay was immunoSEQ multiplex PCR. The sample has tens of thousands of clones; 84% are singletons. The sample in question was CD4+ or CD8+ T cells sorted from blood, obtained in a trial of the OX40 agonist ivuxolimab. Receptors originate from an adult with an advanced solid tumor such as melanoma, head and neck, liver or kidney cancer.

V gene TRBV21-1 combines with J gene TRBJ2-7; whether TRBD1, the table's D call, matches the DNA was not checked. TRBV21-1 is tagged as a pseudogene. This CDR3 has 13 residues. The DNA of the CDR3 is TGTGCCCGGAGGGGACAGGGGCCCTACGAGCAGTACTTC. It yields the protein CARRGQGPYEQYF.

The rearrangement uses TRBV7-6 and TRBJ1-4, with 7 bases that match TRBD1. Germline values: CDR1 SGHVS, CDR2 FNYEAQ. After removal of 1 base from V and 3 bases from J, the junction contained 5 bases not matched to a gene. The CDR3 runs 16 residues. In DNA form, the CDR3 reads TGTGCCAGCAGCTTAGAACCGGGACAGCCTAATGAAAAACTGTTTTTT. Protein sequence: CASSLEPGQPNEKLFF.

This sequence joins TRBV5-1 and TRBJ2-1; 7 bases line up with TRBD1. Germline CDR1 SGHRS, CDR2 YFSETQ. Unmatched junction bases numbered 5, after V lost 4 bases and J lost 10 bases. The length of the CDR3 is 12 residues. CDR3 protein: CASSQTGLEQFF. In DNA, the CDR3 is TGCGCCAGCAGCCAGACAGGGTTGGAGCAGTTCTTC.

The V and J genes are TRBV4-1 and TRBJ2-2; TRBD2 agrees at 11 bases. V lost 5 bases to trimming and J lost 4 bases; unmatched junction nucleotides: 9. The CDR3 length is 17 residues. The germline CDR1 and CDR2 sequences are MGHRA and YSYEKL. The CDR3 loop is CASSYLTSGSGTGELFF. CDR3 DNA: TGCGCCAGCAGCTATTTAACTAGCGGGAGTGGCACCGGGGAGCTGTTTTTT.

This chain connects TRBV19 to TRBJ2-1, with 10 positions matching TRBD2. Germline V gene data show CDR1 as LNHDA and CDR2 as SQIVND (reference sequence). After removal of 0 bases from V and 8 bases from J, the junction contained 10 bases not matched to a gene. CDR3 length equals 17 residues. CDR3 DNA: TGTGCCAGTAGTATAGACCCGGGAGCGGGGGGGCACGATGAGCAGTTCTTC. Amino acids: CASSIDPGAGGHDEQFF. The whole variable domain, remainder taken from reference TRBV19 and TRBJ2-1, is DGGITQSPKYLFRKEGQNVTLSCEQNLNHDAMYWYRQDPGQGLRLIYYSQIVNDFQKGDIAEGYSVSREKKESFPLTVTSAQKNPTAFYLCASSIDPGAGGHDEQFFGPGTRLTVL.

The rearrangement uses TRBV6-1 and TRBJ2-3; the match to TRBD1 covers 8 bases. V was clipped by 2 bases and J by 5 bases; unmatched bases: 6. Germline values: CDR1 MNHNS, CDR2 SASEGT. The CDR3 spans 15 residues. The CDR3 here is CASSELTGEIDTQYF. CDR3 DNA: TGTGCCAGCAGTGAACTGACAGGGGAGATAGATACGCAGTATTTT.

The V gene is TRBV19, the J gene TRBJ1-1; TRBD1 agrees at 9 bases. There are 16 residues in the CDR3. CDR1 LNHDA and CDR2 SQIVND come from the germline V gene (reference sequence). V gave up 9 bases and J gave up 0 bases; unmatched junction bases: 11. The CDR3 sequence: CASKITGGIMNTEAFF. The DNA for the CDR3 is TGTGCCAGCAAAATAACAGGGGGCATAATGAACACTGAAGCTTTCTTT.

A few counts support this clone. This rearrangement joins TRBV29-1 to TRBJ2-7; 9 nucleotides agree with TRBD2. CDR3 size: 14 residues. The V gene end was trimmed by 7 bases and the J gene end by 1 base; junction bases not matched to a gene: 8. Looked up from germline, CDR1 is SQVTM and CDR2 is ANQGSEA. The CDR3 DNA sequence: TGCAGCGCTTGGTTAGCGGGAGAATCCTACGAGCAGTACTTC. Its protein product is CSAWLAGESYEQYF.

The chain uses TRBV6-1 and TRBJ2-5; D may be TRBD1 (6 bases). Trimming left V 2 bases short and J 5 bases short, with 15 bases between. There are 15 residues in the CDR3. Germline assignment: CDR1 MNHNS and CDR2 SASEGT. The CDR3 here is CASSEWLRGRETQYF. The DNA of the CDR3 is TGTGCCAGCAGTGAATGGCTCAGGGGACGCGAGACCCAGTACTTC.

This clone was detected only once. The V gene is TRBV5-4, the J gene TRBJ2-7, with D perhaps TRBD2 (5 bases). The ends were cut back, 0 bases at V and 3 bases at J, with 7 bases in the middle. The germline CDR1 and CDR2 sequences are SGHNT and YYREEE (reference sequence). This CDR3 spans 13 amino acids. The CDR3 reads CASSLGGNYEQYF. The CDR3 DNA is TGTGCCAGCAGCTTGGGAGGGAACTACGAGCAGTACTTC.

The chain employs TRBV7-3 and TRBJ2-3; D not resolved. In germline, CDR1 is SGHTA, CDR2 FQGTGA. This CDR3 is 16 amino acids long. Trimming removed 3 bases from V and 0 bases from J, with 13 bases in between. CDR3: CASSFQISASTDTQYF. The CDR3 nucleotides read TGTGCCAGCAGCTTTCAAATTAGTGCTAGCACAGATACGCAGTATTTT. Complete variable domain (other parts from reference TRBV7-3 and TRBJ2-3): GAGVSQTPSNKVTEKGKYVELRCDPISGHTALYWYRQSLGQGPEFLIYFQGTGAADDSGLPNDRFFAVRPEGSVSTLKIQRTERGDSAVYLCASSFQISASTDTQYFGPGTRLTVL.

V usage is TRBV19 and J usage is TRBJ1-5, with TRBD1 matching 7 bases. The ends lost 5 bases at V and 2 bases at J; junction bases unmatched: 9. Germline CDR1 and CDR2: LNHDA and SQIVND (reference sequence). The CDR3 runs 16 residues. CDR3 DNA: TGTGCCAGTAGTCCAGGGGGGGGGCTTGGCAATCAGCCCCAGCATTTT. This sequence encodes CASSPGGGLGNQPQHF.

This chain links TRBV6-6 with TRBJ1-2; D gene uncertain. V gave up 8 bases and J gave up 8 bases, with 15 bases separating them. This CDR3 is 12 amino acids long. CDR1 and CDR2 from the germline V gene are MNHNY and SVGAGI (reference sequence). CDR3: CASGPLVVGYTF. The CDR3 coding sequence is TGTGCCAGCGGTCCCCTCGTCGTGGGCTACACCTTC.

The chain recombines TRBV28 with TRBJ2-7; D may be TRBD1 (6 bases). The CDR3 has 15 amino acids. The V and J ends lost 7 bases and 5 bases respectively, with 21 bases between them. The germline V gene has CDR1 MDHEN and CDR2 SYDVKM. The CDR3 spells CASTRWDTGYDEQYF. The DNA of the CDR3 is TGTGCCAGCACCCGCTGGGACACGGGGTACGACGAGCAGTACTTC.

This sequence joins TRBV28 and TRBJ1-2, with D unclear. Germline values: CDR1 MDHEN, CDR2 SYDVKM. Trimming cost V 5 bases and J 0 bases, with 4 bases left between them. CDR3 length equals 12 residues. CDR3 residues: CASSIPNYGYTF. The DNA for the CDR3 is TGTGCCAGCAGTATACCTAACTATGGCTACACCTTC.

This chain links TRBV7-9 with TRBJ2-1; TRBD1 matches 8 bases. The CDR3 has 19 residues. Trimming at V came to 1 base and at J to 4 bases, leaving 15 bases not matched to a gene. CDR1 SEHNR and CDR2 FQNEAQ come from the germline V gene (reference sequence). CDR3 sequence (DNA): TGTGCCAGCAGCTTAGTTGGCCAGGGGGCCCCTTCCAGATACAATGAGCAGTTCTTC. It yields the protein CASSLVGQGAPSRYNEQFF. Combining the CDR3 with reference TRBV7-9 and TRBJ2-1 gives the whole variable domain DTGVSQNPRHKITKRGQNVTFRCDPISEHNRLYWYRQTLGQGPEFLTYFQNEAQLEKSRLLSDRFSAERPKGSFSTLEIQRTEQGDSAMYLCASSLVGQGAPSRYNEQFFGPGTRLTVL.

The chain has TRBV15 and TRBJ2-4, with D unclear. V was pared by 3 bases and J by 3 bases, with 12 bases between. Germline lookup yields CDR1 LNHNV and CDR2 YYDKDF (reference sequence). This CDR3 is 15 amino acids long. CDR3 amino acids: CATSSPPPGKNIQYF. CDR3 DNA: TGTGCCACCAGCAGCCCTCCTCCGGGCAAAAACATTCAGTACTTC.

This chain connects TRBV4-2 to TRBJ2-6; D gene ambiguous. V lost 0 bases, J lost 0 bases, and 6 bases lay in between. This CDR3 comprises 16 residues. CDR1 LGHNA and CDR2 YNFKEQ come from the germline V gene. CDR3 nucleotide sequence: TGTGCCAGCAGCCAAGACTCCTACTCTGGGGCCAACGTCCTGACTTTC. As protein: CASSQDSYSGANVLTF.

The V call is TRBV6-1, the J call TRBJ1-3; D remains ambiguous. Germline values: CDR1 MNHNS, CDR2 SASEGT. CDR3 length: 11 amino acids. V was pared by 6 bases and J by 3 bases, with 3 bases between. Here the CDR3 reads CASSHGNTIYF. The CDR3 nucleotides read TGTGCCAGCAGCCATGGAAACACCATATATTTT.

The rearrangement links TRBV4-1 to TRBJ2-1, with D tentatively TRBD1 or TRBD2 (5 bases each). Trimming pared 3 bases from V and 10 bases from J, leaving 10 bases between. Per germline, CDR1 MGHRA and CDR2 YSYEKL. The CDR3 runs 12 residues. CDR3 DNA sequence: TGCGCCAGCAGCCAGTCCGGGACCGAGCAGTTCTTC. It specifies CASSQSGTEQFF.

The chain is built from TRBV27 and TRBJ2-7; 7 bases are a match to TRBD1. Per the germline V gene, CDR1 is MNHEY and CDR2 is SMNVEV (reference sequence). With V trimmed by 5 bases and J by 2 bases, 3 bases remained unmatched. CDR3 length: 13 amino acids. CDR3: CASSAGTAYEQYF. For the CDR3, the DNA is TGTGCCAGCAGTGCCGGGACAGCCTACGAGCAGTACTTC.

As concerns this clone: The junction and the germline gene differ at one end; a read error may be behind it. The chain carries TRBV4-1 and TRBJ2-7; the match to TRBD2 covers 12 bases. From germline, CDR1 is MGHRA and CDR2 YSYEKL. CDR3 length equals 15 residues. For the CDR3, the DNA is TGCGCCAGCAGTCAAGGACTAGCGGGATCCTACGAGCAGTACTTC. Its translation is CASSQGLAGSYEQYF.

This clone turned up a few times. The CDR3 reads CASSLARNTEAFF. CDR3 bases: TGTGCCAGCAGTTTAGCCAGAAACACTGAAGCTTTCTTT. The chain is built from TRBV27 and TRBJ1-1; D is undetermined. Trimming cost V 2 bases and J 2 bases, with 6 bases left between them. The V gene's germline CDR1 is MNHEY and CDR2 SMNVEV (reference sequence). This CDR3 comprises 13 residues.

The chain combines TRBV10-3 with TRBJ2-3; 10 bases are shared with TRBD2. The V segment lost 6 bases and the J segment 4 bases; nucleotides outside the gene matches: 7. This CDR3 has 15 amino acids. The V gene's germline CDR1 is ENHRY and CDR2 SYGVKD. The CDR3, as DNA: TGTGCCATCAGCCCCGGGACTAGCGTCGCAGATACGCAGTATTTT. Its translation: CAISPGTSVADTQYF.